The next 10 T cell receptor beta chains were all read from a single sample in a study of T cell changes during pregnancy in multiple sclerosis. Measured with immunoSEQ multiplex PCR; TCRdb has only the in-frame clones, and not every one. The sample contains more than 85,000 clones, roughly 93% of which appear only once. The sample was peripheral blood, taken before pregnancy. The receptors derive from a female donor with multiple sclerosis, enrolled in a pregnancy study.

The chain employs TRBV25-1 and TRBJ1-5; the D gene is possibly TRBD1 (5 bases). The CDR3 is 14 amino acids. V shed 4 bases and J shed 3 bases, with 10 bases lying between them. Germline V gene lookup returns CDR1 MGHDK and CDR2 SYGVNS. CDR3: CASSAQGYNQPQHF. Here the CDR3 DNA reads TGTGCCAGCAGTGCTCAGGGATACAATCAGCCCCAGCATTTT.

The J gene is TRBJ1-5, the V gene TRBV19; D unclear. This CDR3 has 15 amino acids. Trimming shortened V by 5 bases and J by 4 bases, and 15 bases separated the two germline ends. In germline, CDR1 is LNHDA, CDR2 SQIVND (reference sequence). The DNA for the CDR3 is TGTGCCAGTAGTCGGAGTGAAAGCCCGAATCAGCCCCAGCATTTT. This codes for CASSRSESPNQPQHF.

In DNA form, the CDR3 reads TGTGCCAGCAGCTTCAAGACTAGCGGGAGGCCTCGCTCCTACGAGCAGTACTTC. It codes for CASSFKTSGRPRSYEQYF. This sequence joins TRBV7-2 and TRBJ2-7, with 13 bases matching TRBD2. Germline V gives CDR1 SGHTA, CDR2 FQGNSA. This CDR3 is built from 18 residues. J gave up 0 bases and V 3 bases, and 8 bases lay outside the gene matches. The full variable domain, its missing parts supplied by reference TRBV7-2 and TRBJ2-7, is GAGVSQSPSNKVTEKGKDVELRCDPISGHTALYWYRQSLGQGLEFLIYFQGNSAPDKSGLPSDRFSAERTGGSVSTLTIQRTQQEDSAVYLCASSFKTSGRPRSYEQYFGPGTRLTVT.

A single count supports this clone. The rearrangement uses TRBV19 and TRBJ1-4, with 8 bases that match TRBD1. The ends lost 4 bases at V and 11 bases at J; junction bases unmatched: 6. CDR1 LNHDA and CDR2 SQIVND come from the germline V gene (reference sequence). The CDR3 runs to 13 residues. CDR3 sequence (DNA): TGTGCCAGTAGTACCGGACAGGGCAGCAAACTGTTTTTT. Translating gives CASSTGQGSKLFF. The full variable domain, in which reference TRBV19 and TRBJ1-4 provide the parts outside the CDR3, is DGGITQSPKYLFRKEGQNVTLSCEQNLNHDAMYWYRQDPGQGLRLIYYSQIVNDFQKGDIAEGYSVSREKKESFPLTVTSAQKNPTAFYLCASSTGQGSKLFFGSGTQLSVL.

This chain links TRBV7-9 with TRBJ1-1, with 8 bases matching TRBD1. The CDR3 has 16 amino acids. Germline-derived CDR1 and CDR2 are SEHNR and FQNEAQ (reference sequence). The trim removed 5 bases at V and 0 bases at J, leaving 8 bases unmatched. The CDR3, as DNA: TGTGCCAGCAGCAACCGGGACAGGTACATGAACACTGAAGCTTTCTTT. It codes for CASSNRDRYMNTEAFF.

The V call is TRBV9, the J call TRBJ1-2; D ambiguous. Trimming cost V 3 bases and J 8 bases, with 20 bases left between them. This CDR3 comprises 15 residues. CDR1 and CDR2 from the germline V gene are SGDLS and YYNGEE. CDR3 residues: CASSGMREFRLGYTF. The CDR3 nucleotides read TGTGCCAGCAGCGGGATGAGGGAGTTCAGGCTAGGCTACACCTTC.

V and J are TRBV5-8 and TRBJ1-2; 9 bases are shared with TRBD1. Losses at the gene ends were 2 bases for V and 4 bases for J; bases not matched to a gene: 3. Germline CDR1 reads SGHTS; CDR2 reads YDEGEE. CDR3 length: 14 residues. The CDR3 loop is CASSFRTGAYGYTF. The CDR3 DNA follows: TGTGCCAGCAGCTTCAGGACAGGGGCCTATGGCTACACCTTC.

The rearrangement joins TRBV7-7 to TRBJ2-7, with TRBD2 as a possible D gene (7 bases). The CDR3 is made up of 14 amino acids. From germline, CDR1 is SSHAT and CDR2 FNYEAQ (reference sequence). The germline V and J ends were trimmed by 1 base and 6 bases, with 13 bases remaining between them. In nucleotides, the CDR3 is TGTGCCAGCAGCTTAGGATCGGGGGGCAGCGAGCAGTACTTC. It translates to CASSLGSGGSEQYF.

The chain joins TRBV30 to TRBJ2-3; D is possibly TRBD1 (5 bases). Germline V gene data show CDR1 as GTSNPN and CDR2 as SVGIG (reference sequence). V was pared by 0 bases and J by 6 bases, with 7 bases between. The CDR3 length is 12 residues. CDR3 sequence: CAWSVQADTQYF. For the CDR3, the DNA is TGTGCCTGGAGTGTACAGGCGGATACGCAGTATTTT.

The V call is TRBV11-2, the J call TRBJ1-1; no reliable D call. Germline V gene data show CDR1 as SGHAT and CDR2 as FQNNGV. The V end was cut by 2 bases, the J end by 3 bases, with 10 bases between. The CDR3 has 14 amino acids. In DNA form, the CDR3 reads TGTGCCAGCAGCTTATCGTTCCGGGACACTGAAGCTTTCTTT. Translating gives CASSLSFRDTEAFF.